The 5 T cell receptor beta chains reported below all come from one sample, sequenced in a study of cytomegalovirus exposure and HLA in healthy donors. PCR used 60 Vbeta primers and 13 Jbeta primers. Assay used: immunoSEQ multiplex PCR; TCRdb lists only in-frame clones, some missing. The top ten hold 1.4% of the sample, which has 150,000 to 200,000 clones, 60% to 80% seen once. Sequenced input: PBMCs. The receptors shown here come from a male donor in good health and CMV-seronegative.

This sequence joins TRBV28 and TRBJ2-7; TRBD1 matches 12 bases. Germline CDR1 and CDR2: MDHEN and SYDVKM. The CDR3 covers 15 residues. Trimming took 5 bases from V and 7 from J; bases not matched to a gene: 9. DNA for the CDR3: TGTGCCAGCAGTCCTCCGGGACAGGGGGCGCAGGAGCAGTACTTC. Its protein is CASSPPGQGAQEQYF.

The rearrangement joins TRBV5-6 to TRBJ2-5; 8 bases line up with TRBD2. V lost 3 bases and J lost 4; bases outside the gene matches: 2. The CDR3 runs 13 residues. From germline, CDR1 is SGHDT and CDR2 YYEEEE. The CDR3 DNA reads TGTGCCAGCAGCTCGGGGGGGGGAGAGACCCAGTACTTC. Residues: CASSSGGGETQYF.

The V gene is TRBV28, the J gene TRBJ2-7; TRBD2 is a possible D gene (7 bases). The germline V gene encodes CDR1 MDHEN and CDR2 SYDVKM. This CDR3 region has 16 residues. The ends were cut back, 2 bases at V and 2 bases at J, with 16 bases in the middle. CDR3 in DNA: TGTGCCAGCAGTTTAGAGGGGGGGACGAGACCCTACGAGCAGTACTTC. This translates into CASSLEGGTRPYEQYF.

The chain carries TRBV28 and TRBJ1-1, with D uncertain. V was shortened by 4 bases and J by 6 bases, with 18 bases between the two germline ends. CDR1 and CDR2 (germline): MDHEN, SYDVKM. This CDR3 region has 15 residues. This chain's CDR3 is CASSSLTRTFAEAFF. The CDR3 nucleotides read TGTGCCAGCAGTTCACTAACCCGAACGTTCGCTGAAGCTTTCTTT. Variable domain in full (rest from reference TRBV28 and TRBJ1-1): DVKVTQSSRYLVKRTGEKVFLECVQDMDHENMFWYRQDPGLGLRLIYFSYDVKMKEKGDIPEGYSVSREKKERFSLILESASTNQTSMYLCASSSLTRTFAEAFFGQGTRLTVV.

The rearrangement links TRBV2 to TRBJ2-1; no definite D call. The germline V gene has CDR1 SNHLY and CDR2 FYNNEI. Trimming took off 10 bases at V and 4 bases at J, with 5 bases between the two ends. The CDR3 is 10 amino acids. CDR3 nucleotides: TGTGCCACCTTATACAATGAGCAGTTCTTC. Translating gives CATLYNEQFF.